The sequence of this T cell receptor (beta chain) was determined in a study of blood T cell repertoires in COVID-19. Study background: Specimens from acute and convalescent COVID-19 originated in the United States, Italy and Spain. Sources were T cells, B-cell-depleted T cells, or PBMCs; the material itself was cDNA or gDNA.

CDR3 length equals 16 residues. Germline values: CDR1 LNHDA, CDR2 SQIVND (reference sequence). V lost 3 bases, J lost 2 bases, and 17 bases lay in between. In the original workflow: Reference gene primer amplification yielded estimated nucleated cell counts. Sequencing used immunoSEQ multiplex PCR; TCRdb keeps in-frame clones, though not all of them. The D gene and trimming were derived from the DNA, and the V and J assignments and clone size from that table. The sample lists 110,000 or so clones; 85% were seen once. The chain recombines TRBV19 with TRBJ2-7, with no clear D. This receptor was obtained from a human donor in a cohort sampled during active COVID-19. The sample comprised peripheral blood. The CDR3 DNA reads TGTGCCAGTAGTATCCACACCAGTAAAATTCCCTACGAGCAGTACTTC. Translated, it gives CASSIHTSKIPYEQYF.